The 27 T cell receptor beta chains given below trace back to one sample, sequenced in a study of shared clonotypes between healthy human individuals (dated by TCRdb to 2020 to 2021). The method behind the library was the immunoSEQ multiplex PCR assay. TCRdb's version of the immuneACCESS table is confined to in-frame rearrangements and falls short of the full clone set. An unresolved V gene accounts for under half of the shortfall where checked; the remainder is of unknown origin. This sample is represented by approximately 600,000 clones; roughly 95% of them were singletons. The ten largest clones capture about 0.11% of the sample. CD8 naive samples were CD45RO-negative cells positively selected for CCR7, giving a CD45RA+CCR7+ population that excluded TemRA cells. Sample: naive CD8+ T cells sorted from blood. What the cell subset or site label conveys for this sample: CD45RA+CCR7+. The source is a woman in her 30s in good health.

The CDR3 protein is CASTAGDSYEQYF. In DNA, the CDR3 is TGTGCCAGCACTGCAGGCGACTCCTACGAGCAGTACTTC. This chain uses TRBV27 with TRBJ2-7; D remains unclear. Germline V gives CDR1 MNHEY, CDR2 SMNVEV (reference sequence). The CDR3 is 13 residues long. V was trimmed by 7 bases and J by 0 bases, leaving 10 bases between them.

The rearrangement joins TRBV28 to TRBJ1-2; D not certain. The CDR3 runs to 14 residues. The germline V gene has CDR1 MDHEN and CDR2 SYDVKM. V dropped 10 bases and J dropped 4 bases, with 19 bases sitting between them. The CDR3 coding sequence is TGTGCCACTGAACCCGCCGAGACCGCCTATGGCTACACCTTC. Its translation is CATEPAETAYGYTF.

The chain has TRBV28 and TRBJ1-3; D gene unclear. This CDR3 spans 11 amino acids. The germline V gene encodes CDR1 MDHEN and CDR2 SYDVKM. Trimming took off 0 bases at V and 8 bases at J, with 2 bases between the two ends. The CDR3 reads CASSLWDTIYF. Written as DNA, the CDR3 is TGTGCCAGCAGTTTATGGGACACCATATATTTT.

The CDR3 DNA sequence: TGTGCCAGCAGCGCGGGATTCAGGGGGAACACTGAAGCTTTCTTT. Translated, it gives CASSAGFRGNTEAFF. The chain combines TRBV9 with TRBJ1-1; TRBD1 is a possible D gene (6 bases). The CDR3 runs to 15 residues. Germline V gene data show CDR1 as SGDLS and CDR2 as YYNGEE. The V and J ends lost 3 bases and 1 base respectively, with 13 bases between them.

This chain links TRBV5-1 with TRBJ2-1; tentatively, D is TRBD2 (5 bases). The CDR3 has 17 residues. Germline CDR1 is SGHRS and CDR2 is YFSETQ. V dropped 4 bases and J dropped 9 bases, with 26 bases sitting between them. CDR3 loop: CASSPDGLVVENVEQFF. CDR3 DNA sequence: TGCGCCAGCAGCCCTGACGGACTGGTCGTGGAGAATGTTGAGCAGTTCTTC. Full variable domain (remainder filled in from reference TRBV5-1 and TRBJ2-1): KAGVTQTPRYLIKTRGQQVTLSCSPISGHRSVSWYQQTPGQGLQFLFEYFSETQRNKGNFPGRFSGRQFSNSRSEMNVSTLELGDSALYLCASSPDGLVVENVEQFFGPGTRLTVL.

V and J are TRBV2 and TRBJ2-7; 8 positions match TRBD1. V trimming: 6 bases; J trimming: 5 bases; junction bases outside the gene matches: 6. The germline CDR1 and CDR2 sequences are SNHLY and FYNNEI. The CDR3 sequence is 13 residues long. CDR3 amino acids: CASRAGTGNEQYF. The CDR3 DNA reads as TGTGCCAGCAGAGCCGGGACAGGAAACGAGCAGTACTTC.

This chain connects TRBV6-6 to TRBJ2-3, with 9 bases aligning to TRBD2. CDR1 is MNHNY and CDR2 is SVGAGI in the germline V gene (reference sequence). The CDR3 covers 16 residues. J lost 1 base, V lost 2 bases, and 4 bases had no gene match. CDR3 protein: CASSYASGIRTDTQYF. CDR3 coding DNA: TGTGCCAGCAGTTACGCTAGCGGGATACGCACAGATACGCAGTATTTT.

The chain's CDR3 is CASYNSGSGNTIYF. DNA of the CDR3: TGTGCCAGCTATAACTCAGGCTCTGGAAACACCATATATTTT. The gene calls are TRBV28 and TRBJ1-3; D is unclear. Germline V gives CDR1 MDHEN, CDR2 SYDVKM. The CDR3 totals 14 residues. Trimming took 8 bases from V and 0 from J, leaving 11 bases between them.

The V and J genes are TRBV11-2 and TRBJ2-1, with 9 bases aligning to TRBD2. This CDR3 spans 17 amino acids. CDR1 is SGHAT, CDR2 FQNNGV, per germline. J gave up 0 bases and V 1 base, and 4 bases lay outside the gene matches. The CDR3 DNA sequence: TGTGCCAGCAGCTTAGGGAGCGGGGGGAGCTCCTACAATGAGCAGTTCTTC. Translating gives CASSLGSGGSSYNEQFF.

The V and J genes are TRBV13 and TRBJ1-3, with 8 bases identical to TRBD1. The CDR3 spans 16 residues. The junction had 7 bases not matched to a gene; V was cut back by 4 bases and J by 2 bases. CDR1 and CDR2 from the germline V gene are PRHDT and FYEKMQ (reference sequence). In nucleotides, the CDR3 is TGTGCCAGCAGCTCGACAGGGGAAAAAACTGGAAACACCATATATTTT. It translates to CASSSTGEKTGNTIYF. Looking up the rest from reference TRBV13 and TRBJ1-3 gives the full variable domain: AAGVIQSPRHLIKEKRETATLKCYPIPRHDTVYWYQQGPGQDPQFLISFYEKMQSDKGSIPDRFSAQQFSDYHSELNMSSLELGDSALYFCASSSTGEKTGNTIYFGEGSWLTVV.

The genes are TRBV5-6 and TRBJ2-7; possible D gene TRBD1, 5 bases. Germline CDR1 SGHDT, CDR2 YYEEEE. The V end was cut by 3 bases, the J end by 3 bases, with 10 bases between. The CDR3 runs 13 residues. The CDR3 sequence: CASSSDSDYEQYF. The CDR3, as DNA: TGTGCCAGCAGCTCTGACAGTGACTACGAGCAGTACTTC.

The chain uses TRBV11-2 and TRBJ2-6; unclear D gene. V was shortened by 4 bases and J by 0 bases, with 19 bases between the two germline ends. Germline CDR1 and CDR2: SGHAT and FQNNGV. This CDR3 has 19 residues. DNA of the CDR3: TGTGCCAGCAGCTCCTTAGAAGGCCCCACGCACTCTGGGGCCAACGTCCTGACTTTC. Residues: CASSSLEGPTHSGANVLTF.

The rearrangement uses TRBV6-1 and TRBJ2-7, with 10 bases lining up with TRBD1. V gave up 5 bases and J gave up 7 bases; unmatched junction bases: 11. In germline, CDR1 is MNHNS, CDR2 SASEGT. This CDR3 has 15 amino acids. CDR3 coding DNA: TGTGCCAGCAGTTCCGGGACAGGGGCCCCCTGGGAGCAGTACTTC. It translates to CASSSGTGAPWEQYF.

This clone was counted a single time. Other DNA sequences in this sample translate to the same CDR3. In DNA, the CDR3 is TGTGCCAGCAGCGTAGACCAGGGAACCTACGAGCAGTACTTC. Translation: CASSVDQGTYEQYF. The rearrangement uses TRBV9 and TRBJ2-7, with D perhaps matching TRBD1 (5 bases). Trimming removed 0 bases at V and 2 bases at J, with 9 bases between. Germline CDR1 SGDLS, CDR2 YYNGEE. This CDR3 is 14 amino acids long.

The gene calls are TRBV4-1 and TRBJ2-7; D is possibly TRBD1 (5 bases). Trimming shortened V by 4 bases and J by 0 bases, and 22 bases separated the two germline ends. Germline lookup yields CDR1 MGHRA and CDR2 YSYEKL. There are 18 residues in the CDR3. DNA of the CDR3: TGCGCCAGCAGCCTAGTCTTTATGGGGCCCTTTAGCTCCTACGAGCAGTACTTC. The encoded protein is CASSLVFMGPFSSYEQYF.

The chain has TRBV10-3 and TRBJ1-1; D remains unclear. The V gene's germline CDR1 is ENHRY and CDR2 SYGVKD. V was pared by 6 bases and J by 6 bases, with 11 bases between. The length of the CDR3 is 12 residues. Written as DNA, the CDR3 is TGTGCCATCAGGCCCGGGAGGTCTGAAGCTTTCTTT. Translating gives CAIRPGRSEAFF.

The chain is built from TRBV9 and TRBJ1-5; 10 nucleotides line up with TRBD1. V shed 4 bases and J 2 bases; nucleotides not matched to a gene: 3. CDR1 is SGDLS, CDR2 YYNGEE, per germline. The CDR3 is 15 amino acids. As DNA, the CDR3 is TGTGCCAGCAGCACGGGGACAGGGGGCAATCAGCCCCAGCATTTT. This translates into CASSTGTGGNQPQHF. The entire variable domain, with the rest obtained from reference TRBV9 and TRBJ1-5, is as follows: DSGVTQTPKHLITATGQRVTLRCSPRSGDLSVYWYQQSLDQGLQFLIQYYNGEERAKGNILERFSAQQFPDLHSELNLSSLELGDSALYFCASSTGTGGNQPQHFGDGTRLSIL.

Regarding this clone: The identical CDR3 is also encoded by other nucleotide sequences in the sample. The chain recombines TRBV10-3 with TRBJ1-1; the D is unclear. Trimming removed 2 bases from V and 4 bases from J, with 2 bases in between. The CDR3 extends over 11 amino acids. Germline V gene lookup returns CDR1 ENHRY and CDR2 SYGVKD. The CDR3 coding sequence is TGTGCCATCAGTGAGAGCACTGAAGCTTTCTTT. Translated, it gives CAISESTEAFF.

V and J are TRBV5-6 and TRBJ2-1; TRBD2 aligns across 12 bases. The ends lost 0 bases at V and 11 bases at J; junction bases unmatched: 6. Germline V gene sequence: CDR1 SGHDT, CDR2 YYEEEE. The CDR3 is 15 residues long. The CDR3 bases are TGTGCCAGCAGCTTGGAGACTAGCGGGAGTTACAAGCAGTTCTTC. Its protein product is CASSLETSGSYKQFF.

The count of this clone is one. The genes are TRBV9 and TRBJ2-2; no clear D gene. V lost 4 bases to trimming and J lost 6 bases, with 13 bases between them. Germline CDR1 and CDR2: SGDLS and YYNGEE. This CDR3 comprises 14 residues. The CDR3 sequence is CASSSQPAPGELFF. Here the CDR3 DNA reads TGTGCCAGCAGCTCCCAGCCCGCTCCCGGGGAGCTGTTTTTT.

The chain recombines TRBV9 with TRBJ2-7, with 11 bases matching TRBD2. Trimming cost V 3 bases and J 4 bases; bases outside gene matches: 3. The CDR3 sequence is 14 residues long. Germline V gene lookup returns CDR1 SGDLS and CDR2 YYNGEE. CDR3 sequence: CASSAGTSGYEQYF. The CDR3 region has the DNA TGTGCCAGCAGCGCCGGGACTAGCGGTTACGAGCAGTACTTC.

V and J are TRBV5-1 and TRBJ2-1; maybe TRBD2 (6 bases). CDR1 is SGHRS and CDR2 is YFSETQ in the germline V gene. Trimming stripped 0 bases from V and 4 bases from J, with 8 bases between. This CDR3 is built from 14 residues. The CDR3: CASSLDGGYNEQFF. The CDR3 region has the DNA TGCGCCAGCAGCTTGGACGGGGGTTACAATGAGCAGTTCTTC.

This chain links TRBV15 with TRBJ2-7; D gene ambiguous. From germline, CDR1 is LNHNV and CDR2 YYDKDF (reference sequence). The CDR3 is 15 residues long. V was pared by 3 bases and J by 2 bases, with 14 bases between. CDR3 nucleotides: TGTGCCACCAGCAGCGATACCGAAGGGACCTACGAGCAGTACTTC. Translation: CATSSDTEGTYEQYF.

This chain links TRBV13 with TRBJ1-1, with D perhaps TRBD1 (6 bases). Germline V gene data show CDR1 as PRHDT and CDR2 as FYEKMQ (reference sequence). V was shortened by 5 bases and J by 1 base, with 20 bases between the two germline ends. The length of the CDR3 is 17 residues. The CDR3 reads CASSETGTSGPNTEAFF. CDR3 sequence (DNA): TGTGCCAGCAGCGAGACCGGGACATCGGGGCCGAACACTGAAGCTTTCTTT.

V and J are TRBV19 and TRBJ2-7; D unresolved. Germline-derived CDR1 and CDR2 are LNHDA and SQIVND (reference sequence). V dropped 3 bases and J dropped 0 bases, with 12 bases sitting between them. CDR3 length equals 15 residues. DNA for the CDR3: TGTGCCAGTAGTATCGGCTTTAAGAGCTCCTACGAGCAGTACTTC. Amino acid sequence: CASSIGFKSSYEQYF.

This chain connects TRBV28 to TRBJ2-7; 14 bases map to TRBD2. This CDR3 is 17 amino acids long. Germline values: CDR1 MDHEN, CDR2 SYDVKM. Trimming took 3 bases from V and 0 from J; bases not matched to a gene: 4. The CDR3, as DNA: TGTGCCAGCAGTTTGGGACTAGCGGGAGCAAGCTCCTACGAGCAGTACTTC. Protein sequence: CASSLGLAGASSYEQYF.

The V and J genes are TRBV28 and TRBJ1-2; the D gene is possibly TRBD1 (5 bases). The CDR3 spans 13 residues. V was trimmed by 10 bases and J by 0 bases, leaving 12 bases between them. The V gene's germline CDR1 is MDHEN and CDR2 SYDVKM. The DNA of the CDR3 is TGTGCCACCAACCCGGGGGCTAACTATGGCTACACCTTC. Residues: CATNPGANYGYTF.